What follows describes a single TCR beta chain. Its antigen is not yet known. Nothing much larger sits one base from this clone, and base qualities are not available. This sample was taken from a study of T cell changes during pregnancy in multiple sclerosis (dated by TCRdb to between 2018 and 2020). Notes on the research overall: Changes in the T cell repertoire over the course of pregnancy were examined in this study in women with multiple sclerosis.

The library relied on the immunoSEQ multiplex PCR assay. The clones in this table, taken by TCRdb from immuneACCESS, are in-frame only. Not every clone is retained; where verified, under half of the shortfall comes from an unresolved V gene, and the cause of the rest is unknown. The sample has 89,000 or so clones on record, 91% of them singletons. Clones ranked in the top ten supply 3.5% of the sample. The CDR3 covers 15 residues, taking in both the cysteine and the phenylalanine. CDR3 DNA is the only sequence kept; it has 45 bases, read in frame from the first base. CDR1 and CDR2 are read off the germline V gene as SNHLY and FYNNEI.

Recombination linked TRBV2 to TRBJ2-5; the D gene cannot be named for sure. The J call may be mistaken, given a closer DNA end match to TRBJ2-7. Sequencing was performed on PBMCs, taken in the first trimester of pregnancy. The source is a female donor in good health, serving as a control in a pregnancy study. Some clones in this sample may be carry-over from other donors' samples. CDR3 reads: CASRTYLGQVNEQYF. The sequenced DNA is TGTGCCAGCAGGACCTATTTGGGCCAAGTTAACGAGCAGTACTTC.